This TCR beta chain originates from a study of T cells in Graves' hyperthyroidism and ophthalmopathy. Notes on the study in general: Ophthalmopathy, which appeared later, was predicted by the model a median 6.5 months before onset. Researchers found most expanded thyroid clonotypes above 0.001 in blood as well.

No ophthalmopathy progression within 18 months constituted stable Graves' hyperthyroidism. Newly diagnosed hyperthyroidism, duration under 2 months, in patients aged 18 to 65. Deletions cut 3 bases from V and 5 bases from J, with 12 bases between. The CDR3 runs to 14 residues. Germline CDR1 reads MNHEY; CDR2 reads SMNVEV (reference sequence). This clonotype was seen repeatedly, ten times or more. Its antigen is currently unknown. Regions amplified from RNA transcripts were the TCR beta CDR3 regions. HTBI primers were employed in a first-round RT-PCR of the TCR CDR3. Via MiXCR, TCRdb re-called the multiplex PCR reads, giving one row per CDR3 protein. Of roughly 740,000 distinct CDR3 sequences in the sample, about 15% were seen once.

Input material: blood. The rearrangement links TRBV27 to TRBJ2-3; D possibly corresponds to TRBD2 (7 bases). This clonotype originated in a man aged 18 to 35 with Graves' hyperthyroidism. CDR3: CASSLEGGGDTQYF. DNA for the CDR3: TGTGCCAGCAGTTTGGAGGGGGGGGGAGATACGCAGTATTTT.